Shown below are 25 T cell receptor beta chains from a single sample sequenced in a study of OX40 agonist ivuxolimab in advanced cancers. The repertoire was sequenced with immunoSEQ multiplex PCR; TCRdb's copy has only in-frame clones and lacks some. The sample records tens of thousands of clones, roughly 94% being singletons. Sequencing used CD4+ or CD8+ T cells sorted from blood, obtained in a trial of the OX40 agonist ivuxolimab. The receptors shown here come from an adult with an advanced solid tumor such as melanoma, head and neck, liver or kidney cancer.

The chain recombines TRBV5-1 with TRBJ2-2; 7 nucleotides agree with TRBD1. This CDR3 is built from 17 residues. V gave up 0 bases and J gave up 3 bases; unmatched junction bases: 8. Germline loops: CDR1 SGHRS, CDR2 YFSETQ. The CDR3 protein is CASSLAVGQPDTGELFF. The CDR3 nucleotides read TGCGCCAGCAGCTTGGCAGTGGGACAGCCGGACACCGGGGAGCTGTTTTTT.

CDR3 DNA sequence: TGCAGTGCTCAGGGTGTCGAGCAGTACTTC. This translates into CSAQGVEQYF. The rearrangement joins TRBV20-1 to TRBJ2-7, with D perhaps TRBD1 (5 bases). V lost 5 bases and J lost 6, with 8 bases in between. There are 10 residues in the CDR3. The germline V gene encodes CDR1 DFQATT and CDR2 SNEGSKA (reference sequence).

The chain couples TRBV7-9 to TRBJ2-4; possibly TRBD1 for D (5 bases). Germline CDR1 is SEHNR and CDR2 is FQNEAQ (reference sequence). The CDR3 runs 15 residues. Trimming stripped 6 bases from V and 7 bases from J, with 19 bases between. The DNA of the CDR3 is TGTGCCAGCAGGAAAGCCCAAGGAGCAGGGAACATTCAGTACTTC. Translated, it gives CASRKAQGAGNIQYF.

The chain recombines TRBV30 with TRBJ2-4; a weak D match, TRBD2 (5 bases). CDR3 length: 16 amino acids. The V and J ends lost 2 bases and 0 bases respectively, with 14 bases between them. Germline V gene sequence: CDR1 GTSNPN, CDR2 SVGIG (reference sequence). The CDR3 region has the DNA TGTGCCTGGAGTCCGTTTGGAGGACTAGCCAAAAACATTCAGTACTTC. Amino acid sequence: CAWSPFGGLAKNIQYF.

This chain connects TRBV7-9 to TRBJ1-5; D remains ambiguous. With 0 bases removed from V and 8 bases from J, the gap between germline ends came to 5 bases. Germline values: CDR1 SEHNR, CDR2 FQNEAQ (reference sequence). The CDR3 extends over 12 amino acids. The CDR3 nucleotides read TGTGCCAGCAGCTTAGCGTGGGAGCCCCAGCATTTT. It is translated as CASSLAWEPQHF.

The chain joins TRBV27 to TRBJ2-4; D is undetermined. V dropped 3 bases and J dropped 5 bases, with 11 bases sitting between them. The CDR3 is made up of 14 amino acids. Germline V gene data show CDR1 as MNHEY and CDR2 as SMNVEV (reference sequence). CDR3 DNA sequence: TGTGCCAGCAGTTTTGCGATCTCGGAAAACATTCAGTACTTC. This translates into CASSFAISENIQYF.

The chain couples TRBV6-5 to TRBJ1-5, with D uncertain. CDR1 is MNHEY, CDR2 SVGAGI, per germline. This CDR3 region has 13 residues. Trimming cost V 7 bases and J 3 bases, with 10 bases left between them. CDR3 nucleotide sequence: TGTGCCAGCACCCTTGGGCCCAATCAGCCCCAGCATTTT. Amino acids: CASTLGPNQPQHF.

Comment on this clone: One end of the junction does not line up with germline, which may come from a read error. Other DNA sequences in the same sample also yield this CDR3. CDR3 bases: TGCGCCTGGAGACGAGCAGACTCCTACGAGCAGTACTTC. It encodes CAWRRADSYEQYF. The J gene is TRBJ2-7, the V gene TRBV30, with D unclear. The CDR3 length is 13 residues. Germline CDR1 GTSNPN, CDR2 SVGIG (reference sequence).

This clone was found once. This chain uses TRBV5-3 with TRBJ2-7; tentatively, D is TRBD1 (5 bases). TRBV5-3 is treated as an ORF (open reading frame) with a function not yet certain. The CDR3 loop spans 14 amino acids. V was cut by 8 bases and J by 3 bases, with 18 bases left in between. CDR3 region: CASTSAGLFYEQYF. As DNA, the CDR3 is TGTGCCAGCACATCCGCAGGGCTATTCTACGAGCAGTACTTC.

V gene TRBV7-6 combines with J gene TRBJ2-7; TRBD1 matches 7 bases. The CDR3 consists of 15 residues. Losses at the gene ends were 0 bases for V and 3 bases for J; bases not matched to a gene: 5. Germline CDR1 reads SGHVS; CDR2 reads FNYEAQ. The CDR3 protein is CASSLAQGQIYEQYF. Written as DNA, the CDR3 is TGTGCCAGCAGCTTAGCACAGGGACAGATCTACGAGCAGTACTTC. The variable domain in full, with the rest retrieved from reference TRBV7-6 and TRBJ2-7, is GAGVSQSPRYKVTKRGQDVALRCDPISGHVSLYWYRQALGQGPEFLTYFNYEAQQDKSGLPNDRFSAERPEGSISTLTIQRTEQRDSAMYRCASSLAQGQIYEQYFGPGTRLTVT.

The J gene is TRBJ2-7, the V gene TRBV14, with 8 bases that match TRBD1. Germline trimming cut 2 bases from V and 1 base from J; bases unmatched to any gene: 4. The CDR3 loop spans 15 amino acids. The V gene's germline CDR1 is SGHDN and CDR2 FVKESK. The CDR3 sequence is CASSQYRDRSYEQYF. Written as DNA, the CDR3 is TGTGCCAGCAGCCAATACCGGGACAGGTCCTACGAGCAGTACTTC.

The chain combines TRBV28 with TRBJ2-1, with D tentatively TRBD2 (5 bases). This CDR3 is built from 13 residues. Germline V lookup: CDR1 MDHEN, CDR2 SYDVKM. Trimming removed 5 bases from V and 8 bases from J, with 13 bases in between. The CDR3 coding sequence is TGTGCCAGCAGTCCGGCCGGGGTCTATGAGCAGTTCTTC. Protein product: CASSPAGVYEQFF.

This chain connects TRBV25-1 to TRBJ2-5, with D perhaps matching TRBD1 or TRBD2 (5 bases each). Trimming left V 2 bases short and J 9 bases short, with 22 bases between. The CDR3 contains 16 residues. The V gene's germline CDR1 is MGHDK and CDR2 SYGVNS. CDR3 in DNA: TGTGCCAGCAGTGAACCCAGTCGGGGCCCAGAATGGGCCCAGTACTTC. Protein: CASSEPSRGPEWAQYF. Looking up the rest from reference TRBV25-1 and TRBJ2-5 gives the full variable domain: EADIYQTPRYLVIGTGKKITLECSQTMGHDKMYWYQQDPGMELHLIHYSYGVNSTEKGDLSSESTVSRIRTEHFPLTLESARPSHTSQYLCASSEPSRGPEWAQYFGPGTRLLVL.

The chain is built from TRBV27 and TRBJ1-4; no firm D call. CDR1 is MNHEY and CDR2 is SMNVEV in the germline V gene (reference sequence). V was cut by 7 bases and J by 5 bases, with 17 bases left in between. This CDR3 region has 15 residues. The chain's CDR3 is CASKESVGRNEKLFF. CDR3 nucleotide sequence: TGTGCCAGCAAGGAGTCGGTGGGAAGAAATGAAAAACTGTTTTTT.

DNA for the CDR3: TGTGCCAGCAGTACGACGGACTATGGCTACACCTTC. This codes for CASSTTDYGYTF. V usage is TRBV6-1 and J usage is TRBJ1-2, with no clear D. Germline V CDR1 and CDR2: MNHNS, SASEGT. Trimming shortened V by 5 bases and J by 3 bases, and 7 bases separated the two germline ends. The CDR3 consists of 12 residues.

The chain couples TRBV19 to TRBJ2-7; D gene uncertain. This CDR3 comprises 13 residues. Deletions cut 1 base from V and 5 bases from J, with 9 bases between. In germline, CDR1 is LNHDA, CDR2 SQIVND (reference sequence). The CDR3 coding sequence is TGTGCCAGTAGTATAGTCGGTGTCCACGAGCAGTACTTC. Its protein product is CASSIVGVHEQYF.

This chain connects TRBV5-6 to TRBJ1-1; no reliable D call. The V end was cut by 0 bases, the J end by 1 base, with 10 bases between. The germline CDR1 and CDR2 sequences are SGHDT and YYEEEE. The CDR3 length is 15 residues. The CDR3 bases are TGTGCCAGCAGCTTGGCAGCGAATGCGAACACTGAAGCTTTCTTT. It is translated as CASSLAANANTEAFF.

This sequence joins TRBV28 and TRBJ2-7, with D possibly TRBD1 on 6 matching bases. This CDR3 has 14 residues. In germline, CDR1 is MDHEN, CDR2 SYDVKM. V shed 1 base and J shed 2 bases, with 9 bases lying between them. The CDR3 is CASSLSDSPYEQYF. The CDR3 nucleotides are TGTGCCAGCAGTTTATCGGACAGCCCCTACGAGCAGTACTTC.

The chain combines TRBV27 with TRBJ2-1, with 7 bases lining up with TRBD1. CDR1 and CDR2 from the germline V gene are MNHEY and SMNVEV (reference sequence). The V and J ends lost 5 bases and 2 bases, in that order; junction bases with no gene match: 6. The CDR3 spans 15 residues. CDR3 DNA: TGTGCCAGCAGTAGACAGGGTATCGCCTACAATGAGCAGTTCTTC. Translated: CASSRQGIAYNEQFF.

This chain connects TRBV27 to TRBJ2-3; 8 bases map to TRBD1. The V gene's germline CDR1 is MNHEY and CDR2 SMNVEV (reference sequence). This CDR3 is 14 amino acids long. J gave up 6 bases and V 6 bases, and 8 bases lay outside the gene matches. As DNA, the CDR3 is TGTGCCAGCAGCGGGACAGGAGTCTTTGATACGCAGTATTTT. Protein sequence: CASSGTGVFDTQYF.

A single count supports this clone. CDR3 loop: CASSLIGDTDTQYF. The CDR3 DNA is TGTGCCAGCAGCTTAATAGGGGACACAGATACGCAGTATTTT. The chain is built from TRBV7-3 and TRBJ2-3; TRBD1 might be the D (5 bases). The V gene lost 1 base and the J gene lost 2 bases, with 7 bases spanning the gap. CDR3 length: 14 amino acids. Germline CDR1 is SGHTA and CDR2 is FQGTGA. Full variable domain (remainder filled in from reference TRBV7-3 and TRBJ2-3): GAGVSQTPSNKVTEKGKYVELRCDPISGHTALYWYRQSLGQGPEFLIYFQGTGAADDSGLPNDRFFAVRPEGSVSTLKIQRTERGDSAVYLCASSLIGDTDTQYFGPGTRLTVL.

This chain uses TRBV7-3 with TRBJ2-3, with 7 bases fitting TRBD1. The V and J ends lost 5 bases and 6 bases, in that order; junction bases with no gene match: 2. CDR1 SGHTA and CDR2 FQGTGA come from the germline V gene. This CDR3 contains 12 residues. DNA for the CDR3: TGTGCCAGCAGCGACAGGGAGGATACGCAGTATTTT. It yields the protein CASSDREDTQYF.

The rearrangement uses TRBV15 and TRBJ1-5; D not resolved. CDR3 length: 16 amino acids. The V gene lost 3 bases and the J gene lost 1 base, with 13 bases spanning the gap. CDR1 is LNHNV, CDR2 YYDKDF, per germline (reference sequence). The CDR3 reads CATSSDLLGSNQPQHF. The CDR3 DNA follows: TGTGCCACCAGCAGCGACCTTTTAGGGAGCAATCAGCCCCAGCATTTT.

The CDR3 is CASSQGSSYEQYF. In nucleotides, the CDR3 is TGTGCCAGCAGCCAAGGGAGCTCCTACGAGCAGTACTTC. The gene calls are TRBV4-2 and TRBJ2-7; no definite D call. The CDR3 has 13 residues. Looked up from germline, CDR1 is LGHNA and CDR2 is YNFKEQ. Trimming cost V 1 base and J 0 bases, with 4 bases left between them.

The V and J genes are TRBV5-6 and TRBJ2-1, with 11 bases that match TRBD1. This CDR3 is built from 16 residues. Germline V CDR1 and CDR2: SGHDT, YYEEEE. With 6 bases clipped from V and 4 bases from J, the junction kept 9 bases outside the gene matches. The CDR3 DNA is TGTGCCAGCAACCAAAGGACAGGGGGCGCGTACAATGAGCAGTTCTTC. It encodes CASNQRTGGAYNEQFF.